These 11 T cell receptor beta chains were all obtained from the same sample, sequenced in a study of regulatory T cells in long-lasting Graves disease. Library construction for TCR beta used iRepertoire HTBI primers and Arm-PCR of CDR3 regions. MiXCR was run by TCRdb on the multiplex PCR reads, yielding one entry per CDR3 protein. The sample records fewer than 400,000 distinct CDR3 sequences, about 20% being singletons. The sample's time point: persistent/refractory GD, antithyroid drugs over 5 years with positive TRAb. From RNA extracted from PBMCs, the TCR library was made. The source was peripheral blood mononuclear cells (PBMCs), collected when the disease was refractory, from a patient treated with antithyroid drugs. Source of these receptors: a female donor with Graves disease.

This clonotype was seen repeatedly, ten times or more. The gene calls are TRBV11-2 and TRBJ1-4; unclear D gene. CDR3 length: 16 residues. Germline assignment: CDR1 SGHAT and CDR2 FQNNGV. V was pared by 1 base and J by 0 bases, with 9 bases between. The CDR3 bases are TGTGCCAGCAGCTTAGTAGTCGCCTCAACTAATGAAAAACTGTTTTTT. It translates to CASSLVVASTNEKLFF.

The chain links TRBV4-1 to TRBJ1-1; D is perhaps TRBD1 (6 bases). Trimming took off 4 bases at V and 1 base at J, with 16 bases between the two ends. This CDR3 has 16 amino acids. Germline V lookup: CDR1 MGHRA, CDR2 YSYEKL. DNA for the CDR3: TGCGCCAGCAGCCCGTACCTCGGGGGCCGGAACACTGAAGCTTTCTTT. This codes for CASSPYLGGRNTEAFF.

There are many counts of this clonotype. The chain has TRBV28 and TRBJ2-7, with 7 positions matching TRBD2. There are 15 residues in the CDR3. The germline V gene encodes CDR1 MDHEN and CDR2 SYDVKM. Germline trimming cut 2 bases from V and 0 bases from J; bases unmatched to any gene: 4. The CDR3: CASSLAGATSYEQYF. As DNA, the CDR3 is TGTGCCAGCAGTTTAGCGGGAGCCACCTCCTACGAGCAGTACTTC.

The V call is TRBV7-9, the J call TRBJ1-1; D is perhaps TRBD1 (6 bases). Germline V lookup: CDR1 SEHNR, CDR2 FQNEAQ (reference sequence). Trimming shortened V by 7 bases and J by 4 bases, and 16 bases separated the two germline ends. The CDR3 extends over 14 amino acids. The CDR3 DNA follows: TGTGCCAGCATCAAGGGGGGGGCGCGCACTGAAGCTTTCTTT. Residues: CASIKGGARTEAFF. The full variable domain, with the rest looked up from reference TRBV7-9 and TRBJ1-1, is DTGVSQNPRHKITKRGQNVTFRCDPISEHNRLYWYRQTLGQGPEFLTYFQNEAQLEKSRLLSDRFSAERPKGSFSTLEIQRTEQGDSAMYLCASIKGGARTEAFFGQGTRLTVV.

This clonotype has a handful of counts. The chain combines TRBV20-1 with TRBJ2-7; D is unclear. V gave up 2 bases and J gave up 9 bases, with 11 bases separating them. CDR3 length: 11 amino acids. Per germline, CDR1 DFQATT and CDR2 SNEGSKA (reference sequence). The DNA of the CDR3 is TGCAGTGCTAGATGGCCACGCGGGCAGTACTTC. Translation: CSARWPRGQYF.

The chain employs TRBV6-1 and TRBJ2-7, with TRBD2 identical over 12 bases. V was clipped by 6 bases and J by 4 bases; unmatched bases: 10. The CDR3 is made up of 16 amino acids. Germline CDR1 MNHNS, CDR2 SASEGT. CDR3 coding DNA: TGTGCCAGCAGACGTTCTAGCGGGGGGGCCGGGTACGAGCAGTACTTC. Encoded protein: CASRRSSGGAGYEQYF.

This clonotype was found many times. The chain links TRBV6-1 to TRBJ1-2, with D possibly matching TRBD1 (6 bases). The CDR3 totals 16 residues. Germline CDR1 reads MNHNS; CDR2 reads SASEGT. Trimming removed 7 bases at V and 1 base at J, with 19 bases between. Written as DNA, the CDR3 is TGTGCCAGCACCCAAATGGGGACAATCCATAACTATGGCTACACCTTC. Translating gives CASTQMGTIHNYGYTF.

A word on this clonotype: Being one base from a much bigger clone, this may be a read error. The chain links TRBV6-2 or TRBV6-3 to TRBJ1-6, with D hard to call. Trimming removed 10 bases from V and 5 bases from J, with 15 bases in between. Per germline, CDR1 MNHEY and CDR2 SVGEGT. The CDR3 runs to 14 residues. The CDR3 coding sequence is TGTGCCAACACCTCAAACAGAGATAATTCACCCCTCCACTTT. Translated, it gives CANTSNRDNSPLHF.

This clonotype was observed many times. The chain links TRBV12-3 or TRBV12-4 to TRBJ1-2; perhaps TRBD1 as D (6 bases). V lost 2 bases and J lost 0, with 16 bases in between. This CDR3 spans 17 amino acids. This chain's CDR3 is CASSLLGGGPANYGYTF. CDR3 coding DNA: TGTGCCAGCAGTTTATTGGGTGGGGGCCCAGCTAACTATGGCTACACCTTC.

This chain connects TRBV29-1 to TRBJ1-1; a weak D match, TRBD1 (5 bases). CDR1 is SQVTM and CDR2 is ANQGSEA in the germline V gene. The CDR3 is made up of 13 amino acids. V dropped 4 bases and J dropped 0 bases, with 9 bases sitting between them. CDR3 in DNA: TGCAGCGTTGGGGGGGTTGTGAACACTGAAGCTTTCTTT. Its protein product is CSVGGVVNTEAFF.

This chain links TRBV19 with TRBJ2-5, with 7 bases identical to TRBD2. V gave up 3 bases and J gave up 4 bases; unmatched junction bases: 11. Germline V CDR1 and CDR2: LNHDA, SQIVND (reference sequence). CDR3 length: 16 amino acids. Written as DNA, the CDR3 is TGTGCCAGTAGTATCTTGTTAGGAGCGGGAACAGAGACCCAGTACTTC. Amino acid sequence: CASSILLGAGTETQYF.